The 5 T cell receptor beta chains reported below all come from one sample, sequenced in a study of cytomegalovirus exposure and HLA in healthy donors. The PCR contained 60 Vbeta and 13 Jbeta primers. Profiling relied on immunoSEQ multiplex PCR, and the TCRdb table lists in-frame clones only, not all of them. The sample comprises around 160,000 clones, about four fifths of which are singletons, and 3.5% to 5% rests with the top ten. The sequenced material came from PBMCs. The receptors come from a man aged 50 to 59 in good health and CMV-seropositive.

This CDR3 is CASTPTGTNYGYTF. In DNA, the CDR3 is TGTGCCAGCACTCCGACAGGGACCAACTATGGCTACACCTTC. The chain couples TRBV28 to TRBJ1-2, with 7 bases aligning to TRBD1. Germline lookup yields CDR1 MDHEN and CDR2 SYDVKM. The V gene end was trimmed by 7 bases and the J gene end by 2 bases; junction bases not matched to a gene: 7. The CDR3 is 14 amino acids.

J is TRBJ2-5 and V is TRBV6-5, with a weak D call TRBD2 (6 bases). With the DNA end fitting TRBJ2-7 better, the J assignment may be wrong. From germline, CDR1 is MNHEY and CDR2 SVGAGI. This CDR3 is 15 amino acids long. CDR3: CASSYSQGGTYEQYF. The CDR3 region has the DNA TGTGCCAGCAGTTACTCGCAGGGAGGAACCTACGAGCAGTACTTC.

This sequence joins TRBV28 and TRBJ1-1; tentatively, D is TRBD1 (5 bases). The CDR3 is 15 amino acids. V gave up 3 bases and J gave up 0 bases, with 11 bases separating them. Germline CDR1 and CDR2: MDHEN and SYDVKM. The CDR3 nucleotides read TGTGCCAGCAGTTTGGGGCCGCTCCTGAACACTGAAGCTTTCTTT. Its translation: CASSLGPLLNTEAFF.

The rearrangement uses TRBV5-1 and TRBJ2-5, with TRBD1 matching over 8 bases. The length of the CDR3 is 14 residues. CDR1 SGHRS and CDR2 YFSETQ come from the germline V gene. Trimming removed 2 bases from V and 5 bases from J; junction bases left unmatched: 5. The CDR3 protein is CASSFQGAWETQYF. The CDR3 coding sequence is TGCGCCAGCAGCTTCCAGGGGGCCTGGGAGACCCAGTACTTC.

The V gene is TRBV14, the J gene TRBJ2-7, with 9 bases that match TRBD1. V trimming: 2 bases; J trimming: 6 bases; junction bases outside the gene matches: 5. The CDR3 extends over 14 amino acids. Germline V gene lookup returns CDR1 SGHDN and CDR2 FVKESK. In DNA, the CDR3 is TGTGCCAGCAGCCAACGACAGGGGGGCGGCGAGCAGTACTTC. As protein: CASSQRQGGGEQYF.